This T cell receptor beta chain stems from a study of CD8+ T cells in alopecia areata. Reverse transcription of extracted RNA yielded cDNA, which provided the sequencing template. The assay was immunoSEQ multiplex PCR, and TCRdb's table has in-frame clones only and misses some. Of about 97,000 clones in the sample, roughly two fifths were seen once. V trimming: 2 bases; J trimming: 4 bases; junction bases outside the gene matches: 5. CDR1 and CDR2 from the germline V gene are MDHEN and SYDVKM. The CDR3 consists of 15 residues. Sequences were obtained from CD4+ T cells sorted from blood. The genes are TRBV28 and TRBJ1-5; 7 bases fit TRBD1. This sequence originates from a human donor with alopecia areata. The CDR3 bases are TGTGCCAGCAGTTTAAAGGGACAGCGTAATCAGCCCCAGCATTTT. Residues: CASSLKGQRNQPQHF. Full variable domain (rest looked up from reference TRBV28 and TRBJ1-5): DVKVTQSSRYLVKRTGEKVFLECVQDMDHENMFWYRQDPGLGLRLIYFSYDVKMKEKGDIPEGYSVSREKKERFSLILESASTNQTSMYLCASSLKGQRNQPQHFGDGTRLSIL.